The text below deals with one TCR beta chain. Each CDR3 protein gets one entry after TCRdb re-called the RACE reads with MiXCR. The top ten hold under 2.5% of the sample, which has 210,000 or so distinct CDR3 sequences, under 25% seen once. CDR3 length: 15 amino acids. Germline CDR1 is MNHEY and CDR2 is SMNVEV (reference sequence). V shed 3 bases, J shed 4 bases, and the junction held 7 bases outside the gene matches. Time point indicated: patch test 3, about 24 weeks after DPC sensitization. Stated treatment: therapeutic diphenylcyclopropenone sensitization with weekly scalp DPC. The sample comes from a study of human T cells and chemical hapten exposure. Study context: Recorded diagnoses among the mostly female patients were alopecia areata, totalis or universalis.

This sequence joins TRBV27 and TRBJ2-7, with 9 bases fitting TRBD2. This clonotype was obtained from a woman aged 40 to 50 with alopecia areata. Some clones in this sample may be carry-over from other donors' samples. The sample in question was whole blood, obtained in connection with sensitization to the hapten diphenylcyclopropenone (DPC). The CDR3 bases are TGTGCCAGCAGTTTGGTCCCGGGACTAGCTTACGAGCAGTACTTC. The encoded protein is CASSLVPGLAYEQYF.